Listed below are T cell receptor beta chains from one sample, sequenced in a study of immune heterogeneity within non-small cell lung tumors. TCRdb redid the calling of the multiplex PCR reads with MiXCR, one entry per CDR3 protein. The top ten clones hold 11% of a sample with 2,800 or so distinct CDR3 sequences, 55% of them seen once. Sequenced input: lung tumor tissue. The source of these receptors is a man between 60 and 70 years old with non-small cell lung cancer. The CDR3 runs from the conserved cysteine through the conserved F or W. D genes are given only for firm matches. Where a row states a size, it is once, few, many or the class of an expanded clone; other rows omit it.

v_call	d_call	j_call	clone_size	cdr3_nt	cdr3_aa
TRBV2	TRBD1	TRBJ2-7	-	TGTGCCAGCAGATTCGACAGGGGGCAGACCTACGAGCAGTACTTC	CASRFDRGQTYEQYF
TRBV5-6	TRBD2	TRBJ2-2	-	TGTGCCAGCAGGACTAGCGGGAACACCGGGGAGCTGTTTTTT	CASRTSGNTGELFF
TRBV28	-	TRBJ1-5	few	TGTGCCAGCTACTCGGGGGGCTTTGGCAATCAGCCCCAGCATTTT	CASYSGGFGNQPQHF
TRBV27	TRBD1	TRBJ1-2	-	TGTGCCAGCAGTGGACGACAGGGTCATCATGGCTACACCTTC	CASSGRQGHHGYTF
TRBV27	TRBD1	TRBJ2-1	-	TGTGCCAGCAGTTTAGACAGGGGGCGAAATGAGCAGTTCTTC	CASSLDRGRNEQFF
TRBV10-3	-	TRBJ1-6	-	TGTGCCATCAGTGAGGGACAATATAATTCACCCCTCCACTTT	CAISEGQYNSPLHF